The rows below give T cell receptor beta chains drawn from one sample of a study of cytomegalovirus exposure and HLA in healthy donors. Sequencing was performed with immunoSEQ multiplex PCR; in TCRdb, only in-frame clones are kept and a portion is missing. The sample includes tens of thousands of clones, roughly 94% of them seen just once. The sample was PBMCs. The receptor set was obtained from a man between 18 and 29 years old in good health and CMV-seropositive. The CDR3 runs from the conserved cysteine through the conserved F or W. D genes are given only for firm matches. Only part of the rows carry a size: once, few, many, or a class if the clone is expanded.

V,J,size,D,CDR3,DNA
TRBV30,TRBJ1-4,.,.,CAWRADSATNEKLFF,TGTGCCTGGAGGGCGGACAGTGCAACTAATGAAAAACTGTTTTTT
TRBV2,TRBJ2-3,.,.,CASKQDQKDTQYF,TGTGCCAGCAAACAGGACCAGAAAGATACGCAGTATTTT
TRBV2,TRBJ2-5,once,TRBD2,CASRNPGLAGETQYF,TGTGCCAGCAGGAATCCGGGACTAGCGGGAGAGACCCAGTACTTC
TRBV10-1,TRBJ1-1,.,TRBD1,CASSAGTGADTEAFF,TGCGCCAGCAGTGCTGGAACAGGGGCGGACACTGAAGCTTTCTTT
TRBV6-4,TRBJ2-7,.,TRBD2,CASQGPRTSGGPWEQYF,TGTGCCAGCCAGGGACCGAGGACTAGCGGGGGGCCTTGGGAGCAGTACTTC
TRBV11-2,TRBJ2-3,.,TRBD2,CASSFGLAGGPDTQYF,TGTGCCAGCAGCTTCGGACTAGCGGGGGGGCCAGATACGCAGTATTTT
TRBV25-1,TRBJ2-7,.,TRBD1,CASSESNRGKDEQYF,TGTGCCAGCAGTGAATCCAACAGGGGAAAGGACGAGCAGTACTTC
TRBV2,TRBJ2-2,.,.,CASSVFVANTGELFF,TGTGCCAGCAGTGTCTTCGTCGCGAACACCGGGGAGCTGTTTTTT
TRBV27,TRBJ2-5,.,.,CASSPLSKETQYF,TGTGCCAGCAGTCCACTATCCAAAGAGACCCAGTACTTC
TRBV10-3,TRBJ2-1,.,.,CAISTRGNYNEQFF,TGTGCCATCAGTACGCGGGGCAACTACAATGAGCAGTTCTTC
TRBV15,TRBJ2-3,once,.,CATSPPSGRADTQYF,TGTGCCACCAGCCCCCCAAGCGGCAGAGCAGATACGCAGTATTTT
TRBV19,TRBJ2-3,.,TRBD1,CASSITTGEDTQYF,TGTGCCAGTAGTATTACCACAGGGGAAGATACGCAGTATTTT
TRBV7-2,TRBJ2-7,.,TRBD1,CASSLRQGSAYEQYF,TGTGCCAGCAGCCTACGACAGGGAAGCGCCTACGAGCAGTACTTC
TRBV7-2,TRBJ1-3,.,TRBD1,CASSLTGKSGNTIYF,TGTGCCAGCAGCTTGACAGGGAAATCTGGAAACACCATATATTTT
TRBV7-2,TRBJ2-7,.,TRBD2,CASSSGLAGGLGEQYF,TGTGCCAGCAGCTCGGGACTAGCGGGGGGGCTGGGCGAGCAGTACTTC
TRBV2,TRBJ1-2,few,.,CASNRRQPDYGYTF,TGTGCCAGCAATCGACGACAGCCAGACTATGGCTACACCTTC
TRBV10-3,TRBJ2-7,.,TRBD2,CAISDIVPGPGGYEQYF,TGTGCCATCAGTGATATCGTACCGGGTCCGGGGGGTTACGAGCAGTACTTC
TRBV10-3,TRBJ1-2,.,TRBD1,CAISGGQGLDYGYTF,TGTGCCATCAGTGGGGGACAGGGCCTTGACTATGGCTACACCTTC
TRBV28,TRBJ1-2,.,TRBD1,CASSPRQGAIDGYTF,TGTGCCAGCAGTCCACGACAGGGGGCGATCGATGGCTACACCTTC
TRBV6-1,TRBJ2-7,.,TRBD1,CASLWTGNEQYF,TGTGCCAGTCTCTGGACAGGGAACGAGCAGTACTTC
TRBV6-5,TRBJ1-1,.,.,CASSYSREADTEAFF,TGTGCCAGCAGTTACTCGAGGGAAGCCGACACTGAAGCTTTCTTT
TRBV28,TRBJ2-7,.,TRBD2,CASSFTSGYTVF,TGTGCCAGCAGTTTTACTAGCGGGTACACAGTCTTC
TRBV15,TRBJ2-1,.,.,CATSSPSRSSYNEQFF,TGTGCCACCAGCTCTCCGTCTAGGAGCTCCTACAATGAGCAGTTCTTC
TRBV1,TRBJ1-1,.,.,CTSSQVPQGGTEAFF,TGCACCAGCAGCCAAGTCCCCCAGGGTGGCACTGAAGCTTTCTTT